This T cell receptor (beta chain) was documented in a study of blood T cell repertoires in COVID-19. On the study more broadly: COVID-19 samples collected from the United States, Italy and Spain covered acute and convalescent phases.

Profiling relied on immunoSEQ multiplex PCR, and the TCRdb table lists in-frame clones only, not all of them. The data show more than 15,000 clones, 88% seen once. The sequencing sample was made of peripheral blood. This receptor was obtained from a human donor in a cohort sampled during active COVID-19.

CDR3 amino acids: CASSGLTGRSYEQYF. The CDR3 DNA is TGCGCCAGCAGTGGGTTGACAGGGCGTTCCTACGAGCAGTACTTC. J is TRBJ2-7 and V is TRBV10-1, with TRBD1 matching over 7 bases. There are 15 residues in the CDR3. The trim removed 4 bases at V and 1 base at J, leaving 7 bases unmatched. Germline-derived CDR1 and CDR2 are WNHNN and SYGVQD (reference sequence).